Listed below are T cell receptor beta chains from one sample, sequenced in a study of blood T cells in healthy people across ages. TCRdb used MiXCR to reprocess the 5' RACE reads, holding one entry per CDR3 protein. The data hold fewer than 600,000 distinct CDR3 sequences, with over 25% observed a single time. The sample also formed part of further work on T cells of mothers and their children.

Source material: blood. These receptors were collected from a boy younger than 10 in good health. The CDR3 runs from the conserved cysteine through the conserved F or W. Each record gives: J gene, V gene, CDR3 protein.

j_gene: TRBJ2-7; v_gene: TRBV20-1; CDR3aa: CSAKLGGQGTYEQYF
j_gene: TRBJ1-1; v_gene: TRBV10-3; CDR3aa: CAISESNPRVNTEAFF
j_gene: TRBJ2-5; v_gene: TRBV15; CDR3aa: CATSRDRQGAPQETQYF
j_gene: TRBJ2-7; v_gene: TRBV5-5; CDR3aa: CASSSGTGWKTYEQYF
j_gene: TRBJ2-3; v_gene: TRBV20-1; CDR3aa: CSASTGPLTTDTQYF
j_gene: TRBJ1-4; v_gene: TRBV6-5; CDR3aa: CASSRTTFAEKLFF
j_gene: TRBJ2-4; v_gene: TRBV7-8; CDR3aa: CASSLSFAQNIQYF
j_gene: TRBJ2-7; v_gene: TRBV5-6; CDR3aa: CASSAGQPWEQYF
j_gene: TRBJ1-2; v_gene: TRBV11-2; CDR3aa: CASSQERIAGGRSRGYGYTF
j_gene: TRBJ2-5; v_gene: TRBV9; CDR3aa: CASSGASSETQYF
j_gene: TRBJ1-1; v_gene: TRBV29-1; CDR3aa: CSVVGQLNTEAFF
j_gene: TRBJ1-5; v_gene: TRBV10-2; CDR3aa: CASSPRGRVGQPQHF
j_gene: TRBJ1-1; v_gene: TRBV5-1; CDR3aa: CASSSVAQGDTEAFF
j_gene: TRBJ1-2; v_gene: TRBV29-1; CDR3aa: CSVAPRQAYGYTF
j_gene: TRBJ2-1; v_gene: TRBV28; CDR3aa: CASSYATGRGEQFF
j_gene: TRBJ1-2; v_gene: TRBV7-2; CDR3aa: CASSLDQDTGYGYTF
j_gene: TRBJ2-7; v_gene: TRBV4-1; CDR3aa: CASSQDIGLSYEQYF
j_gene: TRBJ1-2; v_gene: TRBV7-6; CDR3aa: CASSESRYGYTF
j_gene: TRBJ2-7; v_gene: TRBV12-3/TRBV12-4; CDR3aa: CASGGGYEQYF
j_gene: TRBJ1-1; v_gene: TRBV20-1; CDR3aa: CSARKGTTWDSPGRNTEAFF
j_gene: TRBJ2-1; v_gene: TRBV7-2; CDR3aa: CASSLVGQVNDNEQFF
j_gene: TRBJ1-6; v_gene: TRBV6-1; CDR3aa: CASTSLWTDYNSPLHF
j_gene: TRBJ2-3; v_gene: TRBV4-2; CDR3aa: CASSQIDSTDTQYF
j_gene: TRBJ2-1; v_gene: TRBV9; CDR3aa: CASSVTRVVYNEQFF